This T cell receptor (beta chain) came from a study of T cells in Graves' hyperthyroidism and ophthalmopathy. Overall study context: Peripheral blood draws took place at initial diagnosis, ahead of any treatment.

The CDR3 is 16 residues long. Looked up from germline, CDR1 is DFQATT and CDR2 is SNEGSKA (reference sequence). Trimming removed 0 bases at V and 2 bases at J, with 14 bases between. RNA transcripts yielded amplified TCR beta CDR3 regions. First-round RT-PCR of the TCR CDR3 relied on the HTBI primer set. TCRdb reprocessed the multiplex PCR reads via MiXCR and lists one record per CDR3 protein. Seen here are some 500,000 distinct CDR3 sequences, 14% observed once, and the top ten hold around 17%. General study results and limits: Blood also held most thyroid clonotypes expanded beyond 0.001.

This clonotype was detected only a few times. Its antigen is undetermined. No ophthalmopathy progression within 18 months constituted stable Graves' hyperthyroidism. The study left out patients who had uncontrolled infection, other autoimmune disease, pregnancy or lactation. The clonotype was recovered from a woman aged 18-35 years with Graves' hyperthyroidism. This chain uses TRBV20-1 with TRBJ1-5; possible D gene TRBD1, 6 bases. Sequencing was carried out using blood. CDR3 sequence reads: CSAREVWGPGNQPQHF. CDR3 DNA: TGCAGTGCTAGAGAGGTATGGGGGCCGGGCAATCAGCCCCAGCATTTT.